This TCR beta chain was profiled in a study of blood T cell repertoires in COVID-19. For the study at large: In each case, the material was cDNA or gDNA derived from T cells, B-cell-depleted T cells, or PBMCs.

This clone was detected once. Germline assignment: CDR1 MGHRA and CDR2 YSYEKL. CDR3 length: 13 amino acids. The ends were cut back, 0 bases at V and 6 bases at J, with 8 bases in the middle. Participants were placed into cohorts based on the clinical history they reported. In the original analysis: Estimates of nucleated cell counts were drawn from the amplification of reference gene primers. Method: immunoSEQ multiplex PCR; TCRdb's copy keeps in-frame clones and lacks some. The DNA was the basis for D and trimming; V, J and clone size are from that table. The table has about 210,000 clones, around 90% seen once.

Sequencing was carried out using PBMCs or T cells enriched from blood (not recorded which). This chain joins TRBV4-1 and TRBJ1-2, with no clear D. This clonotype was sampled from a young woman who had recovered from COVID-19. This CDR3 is CASSQDPGNGYTF. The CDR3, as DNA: TGCGCCAGCAGCCAAGATCCGGGGAATGGCTACACCTTC.